Listed below are T cell receptor beta chains from one sample, sequenced in a study of T cell repertoires in aging, cancer and after chemotherapy. TCRdb fed the multiplex PCR reads into MiXCR, producing one record per CDR3 protein. This table has some 1,000 distinct CDR3 sequences, more than 80% appearing once. Sequencing used blood. Every receptor here comes from a human donor with a solid tumor. The CDR3 runs from the conserved cysteine through the conserved F or W. D genes are given only for firm matches. The listing skips clone size in some rows; elsewhere it reads once, few, many or a size class.

TRBJ1-5 | NA | TRBV4-2 | 17 | NA | TGTGCCAGCAGCCAAGATACGGGGCAAAGCGGCAATCAGCCCCAGCATTTT | CASSQDTGQSGNQPQHF
TRBJ2-3 | NA | TRBV19 | 14 | few | TGTGCCAGTAGTATAGTCCCATCCGGGAATACGCAGTATTTT | CASSIVPSGNTQYF
TRBJ1-2 | NA | TRBV5-6 | 15 | NA | TGTGCCAGCAGTACAGGTTGGGACGAAAGCTATGGCTACACCTTC | CASSTGWDESYGYTF
TRBJ1-5 | TRBD1 | TRBV19 | 14 | NA | TGTGCCAGTAGTCGAGGGGGCGGCAATCAGCCCCAGCATTTT | CASSRGGGNQPQHF
TRBJ2-7 | NA | TRBV19 | 12 | few | TGTGCCAGTAGTCGCACAGGATACGAGCAGTACTTC | CASSRTGYEQYF
TRBJ1-2 | NA | TRBV6-5 | 13 | NA | TGTGCCAGCAGACTCAGAGAGACGTATGGCTACACCTTC | CASRLRETYGYTF
TRBJ1-6 | NA | TRBV6-5 | 17 | NA | TGTGCCAGCAGTTACTCGCCGCACAGGGAAGGTAGCTCACCCCTCCACTTT | CASSYSPHREGSSPLHF
TRBJ1-2 | NA | TRBV4-3 | 13 | few | TGCGCCAGCAGCCAAAGTCCTCGGGCTGGCTACACCTTC | CASSQSPRAGYTF
TRBJ2-7 | TRBD2 | TRBV20-1 | 15 | NA | TGCAGTGCTAGAGCACTGGCGGGAGACTCCTACGAGCAGTACTTC | CSARALAGDSYEQYF
TRBJ1-5 | NA | TRBV30 | 13 | few | TGTGCCTGGAGTGTAGGTGGTAATCAGCCCCAGCATTTT | CAWSVGGNQPQHF
TRBJ2-5 | NA | TRBV20-1 | 16 | once | TGCAGTGCTGCTCCCATCTTCGACAGGACCCAAGAGACCCAGTACTTC | CSAAPIFDRTQETQYF
TRBJ2-3 | NA | TRBV6-5 | 15 | NA | TGTGCCAGCAGAGAGGCCCCCCACCCCACAGATACGCAGTATTTT | CASREAPHPTDTQYF
TRBJ2-7 | TRBD1 | TRBV12-3/TRBV12-4 | 20 | NA | TGTGCCAGCAGTTTATCCGGAGGCCAACGGACAGGGGGCGTTAGGTACAAGCAGTACTTC | CASSLSGGQRTGGVRYKQYF
TRBJ1-5 | NA | TRBV5-6 | 15 | once | TGTGCCAGCAGTGTGACGGGAGGGGGCAATCAGCCCCAGCATTTT | CASSVTGGGNQPQHF
TRBJ1-4 | NA | TRBV19 | 13 | NA | TGTGCCAGTAGTGAACAGGTCCGAGAAAAACTGTTTTTT | CASSEQVREKLFF
TRBJ2-2 | NA | TRBV11-3 | 15 | NA | TGTGCCAGCAGCGCCCCCCGCAGGAACACCGGGGAGCTGTTTTTT | CASSAPRRNTGELFF
TRBJ2-7 | NA | TRBV4-3 | 17 | NA | TGCGCCAGCAGCCAAGTGTATGGGGCAAGCCCGACTGAGGAGCAGTACTTC | CASSQVYGASPTEEQYF
TRBJ2-3 | NA | TRBV19 | 13 | NA | TGTGCCAGTAGTATGGTCTTCACAGATACGCAGTATTTT | CASSMVFTDTQYF
TRBJ1-5 | NA | TRBV29-1 | 12 | NA | TGCAGCGTTGGGGGGGGGGGTCAGCCCCAGCATTTT | CSVGGGGQPQHF
TRBJ2-7 | TRBD1 | TRBV18 | 14 | NA | TGTGCCAGCTCACCAAGACAGGGTACCTACGAGCAGTACTTC | CASSPRQGTYEQYF
TRBJ2-3 | TRBD2 | TRBV6-6 | 19 | few | TGTGCCAGCAGTTACACCGACCTAAGACTAGCGGGGAGCACAGATACGCAGTATTTT | CASSYTDLRLAGSTDTQYF
TRBJ2-3 | NA | TRBV19 | 13 | NA | TGTGCCAGTAGTACTAGTCCTGGGGATACGCAGTATTTT | CASSTSPGDTQYF
TRBJ2-2 | NA | TRBV30 | 13 | NA | TGTGCCTGGAGTGCCAGGGGTGGCGGGGAGCTGTTTTTT | CAWSARGGGELFF
TRBJ2-7 | NA | TRBV20-1 | 12 | NA | TGCAGTGCTCCAAGACAAGGGGACGAGCAGTACTTC | CSAPRQGDEQYF
TRBJ2-1 | TRBD2 | TRBV5-6 | 15 | NA | TGTGCCAGCAGCTACCTAGCGGGACCGGATTACGAGCAGTTCTTC | CASSYLAGPDYEQFF
TRBJ1-5 | NA | TRBV27 | 14 | NA | TGTGCCAGCAGTCACAGGGATAGCAATCAGCCCCAGCATTTT | CASSHRDSNQPQHF
TRBJ1-4 | NA | TRBV29-1 | 12 | NA | TGCAGCGTCCAAGCCACAGGTGAAAAACTGTTTTTT | CSVQATGEKLFF
TRBJ1-2 | NA | TRBV15 | 16 | NA | TGTGCCACCAGCAGGGCCGCCGGGGGCGCGGATAATGGCTACACCTTC | CATSRAAGGADNGYTF
TRBJ2-7 | TRBD1 | TRBV29-1 | 15 | NA | TGCAGCGTTGAATCGGGCGGACAGGGTCCCCTTCGGCAGTACTTC | CSVESGGQGPLRQYF
TRBJ2-1 | NA | TRBV19 | 16 | NA | TGTGCCAGTAGTACCCCATCAACCCGGGGCAGTTCTGAGCAGTTCTTC | CASSTPSTRGSSEQFF
TRBJ2-2 | NA | TRBV6-5 | 14 | NA | TGTGCCAGCAGGACCGGGGGATTACACCGGGAGCTGTTTTTT | CASRTGGLHRELFF
TRBJ1-4 | TRBD1 | TRBV19 | 15 | NA | TGTGCCAGTAGCCCAGCGACAGGGGTGAACGAAAAACTGTTTTTT | CASSPATGVNEKLFF
TRBJ1-2 | NA | TRBV29-1 | 12 | NA | TGCAGCGTAGTAGACAGCAACTATGGCTACACCTTC | CSVVDSNYGYTF
TRBJ2-1 | TRBD1 | TRBV19 | 15 | NA | TGTGCCAGTAGTATACTGCCGGGACAGGGGTATGAGCAGTTCTTC | CASSILPGQGYEQFF
TRBJ2-5 | TRBD2 | TRBV30 | 15 | NA | TGTGCCTGGAGTGTGGGACTAGCGGGAGGAGAGACCCAGTACTTC | CAWSVGLAGGETQYF
TRBJ2-2 | NA | TRBV6-6 | 16 | NA | TGTGCCAGCAGTTACTCGATAAGGACAATGAACGGGGAGCTGTTTTTT | CASSYSIRTMNGELFF
TRBJ1-4 | TRBD1 | TRBV30 | 13 | NA | TGTGCCTGGAGTGTACAGGGGAATGAAAAACTGTTTTTT | CAWSVQGNEKLFF
TRBJ2-3 | NA | TRBV6-1 | 16 | NA | TGTGCCAGCAGTGACGCCGCGGGCCACGGCACAGATACGCAGTATTTT | CASSDAAGHGTDTQYF
TRBJ2-7 | NA | TRBV19 | 14 | few | TGTGCCAGTAGTTTGACAGGTAGCTCCTACGAGCAGTACTTC | CASSLTGSSYEQYF
TRBJ1-1 | NA | TRBV29-1 | 10 | NA | TGCAGCGGGGGCGGACAGCAAGCTTTCTTT | CSGGGQQAFF